This T cell receptor beta chain was profiled in a study of technical replicates of blood from a few donors. The germline V gene encodes CDR1 SGDLS and CDR2 YYNGEE. Trimming cost V 0 bases and J 1 base; bases outside gene matches: 2. The CDR3 runs 15 residues. The assay was immunoSEQ multiplex PCR, and TCRdb's table has in-frame clones only and misses some. The sample has around 73,000 clones; more than 85% are singletons. This receptor was identified in a human donor in good health. Some clones in this sample may be carry-over from other donors' samples. J is TRBJ2-7 and V is TRBV9; 9 positions agree with TRBD2. The sample was PBMCs. The CDR3 region has the DNA TGTGCCAGCAGCGTAGGTAGCGGGAGTTCCTACGAGCAGTACTTC. Protein: CASSVGSGSSYEQYF.